This T cell receptor beta chain was retrieved from a study of graft-versus-host responses after intestinal transplantation. Whole-study findings and limits: Among recipient marrow samples, GvH clones were found; some appeared first in ileum or blood.

V lost 5 bases to trimming and J lost 4 bases, with 17 bases between them. Per the germline V gene, CDR1 is SGHTA and CDR2 is FQGNSA. This CDR3 comprises 15 residues. A word on this clone: Its antigen is not known.

Sequenced by immunoSEQ multiplex PCR; TCRdb stores in-frame clones only, minus some. The table shows approximately 82,000 clones, with around 93% occurring only once. This specimen consisted of unstimulated CD8+ T cells sorted from spleen or lymph node cells, obtained before transplant. The receptor was isolated from a human donor who was the organ donor for an intestinal transplant. The chain employs TRBV7-2 and TRBJ2-5, with a tentative D call TRBD2 (5 bases). CDR3 sequence reads: CASSQPLGGPETQYF. DNA for the CDR3: TGTGCCAGCAGCCAACCACTAGGAGGTCCAGAGACCCAGTACTTC.